This TCR beta chain is from a study of cytomegalovirus exposure and HLA in healthy donors. Germline lookup yields CDR1 LNHDA and CDR2 SQIVND (reference sequence). The CDR3 sequence is 15 residues long. Trimming took 4 bases from V and 4 from J, leaving 14 bases between them. Broader study findings: Cytomegalovirus association was assigned to around 150 TCR beta chains. The only immune exposure information that was available was CMV serostatus. At a 0.05 false discovery rate, a later analysis found 16,951 TCR beta sequences to be associated with HLA alleles. DRB1 showed the most TCR associations and HLA-C the fewest in a later analysis, as rates varied by HLA locus.

A note on this clone: Its antigen is unknown.

Amplification used 60 Vbeta primers and 13 Jbeta primers. TCRdb keeps only in-frame clones here, not all; method: immunoSEQ multiplex PCR. The sample contains 130,000 or so clones, approximately 80% of which appear only once. The sequenced material came from PBMCs. This chain connects TRBV19 to TRBJ1-5; D might be TRBD1 (6 bases). This clonotype was sampled from a woman under 30 in good health and CMV-seropositive. The CDR3 DNA reads as TGTGCCAGTAGTACTTCAGGGGTACTGAATCAGCCCCAGCATTTT. It translates to CASSTSGVLNQPQHF.